One sample yielded the 4 T cell receptor beta chains listed below, sequenced in a study of blood T cells in healthy people across ages. Then a second PCR, running about 6 to 11 cycles, was carried out with a sample-barcoded 5' primer and a J-beta primer mix. Each CDR3 protein is one row after TCRdb ran MiXCR on the 5' RACE reads. The repertoire holds just over 800,000 distinct CDR3 sequences, around 62% seen once, with 25% to 35% in the top ten. The sample comprised blood. The receptors originated from a man between 25 and 39 years old in good health.

The CDR3, as DNA: TGTGCCAGCAGTTGGGACAGATCCTACAATGAGCAGTTCTTC. It encodes CASSWDRSYNEQFF. The rearrangement joins TRBV28 to TRBJ2-1; 7 bases are a match to TRBD1. V trimming: 4 bases; J trimming: 1 base; junction bases outside the gene matches: 1. The CDR3 runs 14 residues. Germline CDR1 and CDR2: MDHEN and SYDVKM.

The chain links TRBV24-1 to TRBJ2-1; 7 bases map to TRBD2. Germline values: CDR1 KGHDR, CDR2 SFDVKD. The CDR3 runs 19 residues. Trimming at V came to 3 bases and at J to 0 bases, leaving 13 bases not matched to a gene. The chain's CDR3 is CATSDPTSGGDSSYNEQFF. CDR3 coding DNA: TGTGCCACCAGTGATCCTACTAGTGGGGGGGATAGCTCCTACAATGAGCAGTTCTTC.

This clonotype was counted many times. This rearrangement joins TRBV20-1 to TRBJ2-7; 9 bases match TRBD2. The CDR3 covers 15 residues. The junction had 7 bases not matched to a gene; V was cut back by 3 bases and J by 1 base. Germline V CDR1 and CDR2: DFQATT, SNEGSKA (reference sequence). The CDR3 bases are TGCAGTGCTAGGGCCGGGACTAGCACATCCTACGAGCAGTACTTC. This gives the protein CSARAGTSTSYEQYF.

V and J are TRBV20-1 and TRBJ2-5; D unclear. Trimming left V 3 bases short and J 5 bases short, with 13 bases between. Germline-derived CDR1 and CDR2 are DFQATT and SNEGSKA (reference sequence). This CDR3 is built from 13 residues. In nucleotides, the CDR3 is TGCAGTGCTAGTACCCTGACCTCTGAGACCCAGTACTTC. Protein sequence: CSASTLTSETQYF.